This T cell receptor (beta chain) is drawn from a study of early T cells in non-severe SARS-CoV-2 infection. About the research overall: Sequencing of unsorted whole blood was done on bulk RNA, leaving chains unpaired.

TCRdb re-analysed the 5' RACE reads in MiXCR, keeping a single row per CDR3 protein. The table has tens of thousands of distinct CDR3 sequences, 8% to 13% seen once. This CDR3 region has 13 residues. Trimming shortened V by 0 bases and J by 8 bases, and 8 bases separated the two germline ends. Germline CDR1 DFQATT, CDR2 SNEGSKA (reference sequence). The sequencing here drew on whole blood, taken at baseline. This clonotype was sampled from an adult who was a healthcare worker with PCR-confirmed SARS-CoV-2 infection or an uninfected control (not recorded which). The chain recombines TRBV20-1 with TRBJ1-6, with TRBD1 as a possible D gene (5 bases). The CDR3 is CSARDAGDSPLHF. The CDR3 DNA is TGCAGTGCTAGAGATGCGGGGGATTCACCCCTCCACTTT.